Detailed here is one TCR beta chain. Under the authors' procedure: Quantification of nucleated cells was approximated via reference gene primer amplification. Profiling relied on immunoSEQ multiplex PCR, and the TCRdb table lists in-frame clones only, not all of them. V and J calls and clone size are those listed in that table; D and trimming were worked out from the DNA. The sample includes roughly 98,000 clones, 85% to 95% of them seen just once. The data stem from a study of blood T cell repertoires in COVID-19. Overall study: Collection of acute and convalescent COVID-19 samples took place in the United States, Italy and Spain. The cDNA or gDNA used as material had been derived from T cells, B-cell-depleted T cells, or PBMCs.

Germline CDR1 is SNHLY and CDR2 is FYNNEI. V lost 5 bases to trimming and J lost 7 bases, with 18 bases between them. The CDR3 extends over 15 amino acids. The chain joins TRBV2 to TRBJ1-5; the D gene is possibly TRBD1 (5 bases). Specimen: peripheral blood. This TCR derives from a woman aged 60 to 75 with active COVID-19. CDR3 nucleotides: TGTGCCAGCAGTAAACAAACCCCGGGGGAGCAGCCCCAGCATTTT. It is translated as CASSKQTPGEQPQHF.